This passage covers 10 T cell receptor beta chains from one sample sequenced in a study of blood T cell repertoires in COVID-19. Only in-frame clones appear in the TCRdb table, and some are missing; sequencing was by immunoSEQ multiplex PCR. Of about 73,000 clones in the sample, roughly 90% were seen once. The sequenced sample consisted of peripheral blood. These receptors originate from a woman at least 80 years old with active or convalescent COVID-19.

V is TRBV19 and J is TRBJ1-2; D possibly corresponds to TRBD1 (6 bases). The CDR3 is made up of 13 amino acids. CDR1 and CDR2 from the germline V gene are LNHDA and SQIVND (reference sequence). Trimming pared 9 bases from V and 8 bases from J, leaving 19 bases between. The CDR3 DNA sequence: TGTGCCAGCCAACCTTCGACAGGTCGGGGCTACACCTTC. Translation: CASQPSTGRGYTF.

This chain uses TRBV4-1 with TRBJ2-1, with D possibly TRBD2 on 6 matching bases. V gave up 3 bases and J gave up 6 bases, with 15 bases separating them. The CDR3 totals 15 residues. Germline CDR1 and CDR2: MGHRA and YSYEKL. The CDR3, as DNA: TGCGCCAGCAGCCAGCCCCAAAGCGGGCTCAATGAGCAGTTCTTC. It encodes CASSQPQSGLNEQFF.

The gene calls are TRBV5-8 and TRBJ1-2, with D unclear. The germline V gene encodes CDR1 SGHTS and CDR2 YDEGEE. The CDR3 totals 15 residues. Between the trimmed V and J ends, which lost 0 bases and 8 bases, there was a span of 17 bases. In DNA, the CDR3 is TGTGCCAGCAGCTTGGCGGGTGGCCGGAGGCGAGGCTACACCTTC. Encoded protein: CASSLAGGRRRGYTF.

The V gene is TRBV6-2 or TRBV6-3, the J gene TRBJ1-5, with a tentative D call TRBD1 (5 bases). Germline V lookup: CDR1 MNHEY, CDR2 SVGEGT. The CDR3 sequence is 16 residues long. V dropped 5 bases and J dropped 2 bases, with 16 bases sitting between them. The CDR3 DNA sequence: TGTGCCAGCAGTCGCCCGTCCCAGGGCGGCAATCAGCCCCAGCATTTT. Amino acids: CASSRPSQGGNQPQHF.

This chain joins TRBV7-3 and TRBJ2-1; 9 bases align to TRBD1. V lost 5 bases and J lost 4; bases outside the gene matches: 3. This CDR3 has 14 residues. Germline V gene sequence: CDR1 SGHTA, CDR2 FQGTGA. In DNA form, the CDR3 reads TGTGCCAGCAGCAGGGGACAGGGTTACAATGAGCAGTTCTTC. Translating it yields CASSRGQGYNEQFF.

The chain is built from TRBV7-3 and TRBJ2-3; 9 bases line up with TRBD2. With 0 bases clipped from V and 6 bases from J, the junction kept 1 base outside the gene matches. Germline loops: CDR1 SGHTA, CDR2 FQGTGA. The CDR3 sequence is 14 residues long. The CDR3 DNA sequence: TGTGCCAGCAGCTTAACCAGCGGGGGGGATACGCAGTATTTT. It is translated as CASSLTSGGDTQYF.

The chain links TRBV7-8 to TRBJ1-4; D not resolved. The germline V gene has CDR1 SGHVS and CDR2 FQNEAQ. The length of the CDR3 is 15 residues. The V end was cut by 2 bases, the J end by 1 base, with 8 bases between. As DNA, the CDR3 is TGTGCCAGCAGCTTAACCGGAGGAACTAATGAAAAACTGTTTTTT. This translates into CASSLTGGTNEKLFF.

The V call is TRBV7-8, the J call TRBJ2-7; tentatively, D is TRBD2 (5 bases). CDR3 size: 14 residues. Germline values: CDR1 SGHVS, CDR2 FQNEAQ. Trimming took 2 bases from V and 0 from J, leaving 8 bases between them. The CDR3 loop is CASSLTRVSYEQYF. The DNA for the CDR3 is TGTGCCAGCAGCTTAACGAGGGTCTCCTACGAGCAGTACTTC. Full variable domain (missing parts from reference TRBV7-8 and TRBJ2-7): GAGVSQSPRYKVAKRGQDVALRCDPISGHVSLFWYQQALGQGPEFLTYFQNEAQLDKSGLPSDRFFAERPEGSVSTLKIQRTQQEDSAVYLCASSLTRVSYEQYFGPGTRLTVT.

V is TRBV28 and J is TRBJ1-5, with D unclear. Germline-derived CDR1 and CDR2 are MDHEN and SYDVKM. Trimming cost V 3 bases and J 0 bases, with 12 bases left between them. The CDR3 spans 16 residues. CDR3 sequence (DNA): TGTGCCAGCAGTTTGGGAGGTTCGCTTAGCAATCAGCCCCAGCATTTT. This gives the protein CASSLGGSLSNQPQHF. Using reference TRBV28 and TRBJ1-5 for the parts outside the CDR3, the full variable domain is DVKVTQSSRYLVKRTGEKVFLECVQDMDHENMFWYRQDPGLGLRLIYFSYDVKMKEKGDIPEGYSVSREKKERFSLILESASTNQTSMYLCASSLGGSLSNQPQHFGDGTRLSIL.

The CDR3 DNA follows: TGCGCCAGCAGCTTGGATCAGGGGTGGTCCAATGAGCAGTTCTTC. Translation gives CASSLDQGWSNEQFF. The chain employs TRBV5-1 and TRBJ2-1; a weak D match, TRBD1 (6 bases). This CDR3 spans 15 amino acids. Trimming cost V 0 bases and J 6 bases, with 13 bases left between them. Germline V gene data show CDR1 as SGHRS and CDR2 as YFSETQ.